This TCR beta chain was identified in a study of T cell responses to AZD1222 COVID-19 vaccine. Study results and limitations: It was only a handful of AZD1222 recipients who were seropositive at baseline. Unmutated variant regions reportedly attract nearly half of all spike-specific TCRs.

On this clone: As yet, its antigen is unknown.

TCRdb's copy holds only in-frame clones and misses some; the assay was immunoSEQ multiplex PCR. The table shows 180,000 or so clones, with more than 75% occurring only once. The CDR3 length is 16 residues. Germline CDR1 SNHLY, CDR2 FYNNEI. V dropped 7 bases and J dropped 0; count of bases not matched to a gene: 8. This clonotype was sampled from an adult who received the AZD1222 COVID-19 vaccine. Sequencing used peripheral blood, obtained 28 days after the second AZD1222 dose. This rearrangement joins TRBV2 to TRBJ2-2; TRBD1 aligns across 7 bases. Written as DNA, the CDR3 is TGTGCCAGCACATTGGACAGGACAACGAACACCGGGGAGCTGTTTTTT. Translating it yields CASTLDRTTNTGELFF.